These 21 T cell receptor beta chains were sequenced from one sample in a study of graft-versus-host responses after intestinal transplantation. These receptors have no known antigen. Clones were read by immunoSEQ multiplex PCR, and TCRdb kept only the in-frame ones, dropping some. The data contain over 100,000 clones, about 92% of them singletons. The material was unstimulated CD8+ T cells sorted from spleen or lymph node cells, obtained before transplant. These receptors were taken from a human donor who was the organ donor for an intestinal transplant.

The chain links TRBV6-5 to TRBJ2-3; D is perhaps TRBD1 (6 bases). Trimming cost V 3 bases and J 6 bases, with 13 bases left between them. The CDR3 has 14 amino acids. Germline CDR1 MNHEY, CDR2 SVGAGI. CDR3 residues: CASSYQQGIDTQYF. The CDR3 DNA sequence: TGTGCCAGCAGTTATCAACAGGGTATCGATACGCAGTATTTT.

V and J are TRBV6-5 and TRBJ1-1; tentatively, D is TRBD1 (5 bases). Germline assignment: CDR1 MNHEY and CDR2 SVGAGI. Trimming removed 2 bases from V and 5 bases from J, with 9 bases in between. This CDR3 contains 13 residues. The chain's CDR3 is CASSYNRMTEAFF. Written as DNA, the CDR3 is TGTGCCAGCAGTTACAACAGGATGACTGAAGCTTTCTTT.

The rearrangement joins TRBV28 to TRBJ1-5; D is ambiguous. The CDR3 loop spans 14 amino acids. With 3 bases removed from V and 3 bases from J, the gap between germline ends came to 9 bases. Germline CDR1 is MDHEN and CDR2 is SYDVKM. The CDR3 protein is CASSFGLYNQPQHF. The CDR3 DNA is TGTGCCAGCAGTTTCGGGCTGTACAATCAGCCCCAGCATTTT.

The CDR3 loop is CASSQDRYQPQHF. CDR3 DNA: TGCGCCAGCAGCCAAGACAGATATCAGCCCCAGCATTTT. V gene TRBV4-1 combines with J gene TRBJ1-5, with no clear D. The CDR3 is 13 amino acids. Germline V gene sequence: CDR1 MGHRA, CDR2 YSYEKL. With 0 bases removed from V and 5 bases from J, the gap between germline ends came to 5 bases.

V gene TRBV7-2 combines with J gene TRBJ2-1; D may be TRBD2 (6 bases). The germline V gene encodes CDR1 SGHTA and CDR2 FQGNSA. V was clipped by 5 bases and J by 2 bases, with 13 bases between them. The CDR3 totals 15 residues. The CDR3 protein is CASSRPGLPYNEQFF. CDR3 DNA: TGTGCCAGCAGCCGGCCGGGACTCCCCTACAATGAGCAGTTCTTC.

V usage is TRBV29-1 and J usage is TRBJ1-1, with a weak D call TRBD1 (6 bases). The V end lost 7 bases, the J end lost 5 bases, and 14 bases lay between the germline ends. The CDR3 totals 12 residues. The V gene's germline CDR1 is SQVTM and CDR2 ANQGSEA. In nucleotides, the CDR3 is TGCAGCGGTGTACAGGGAAGGACTGAAGCTTTCTTT. Its protein is CSGVQGRTEAFF.

The chain couples TRBV7-9 to TRBJ2-7, with 11 bases matching TRBD2. Germline assignment: CDR1 SEHNR and CDR2 FQNEAQ (reference sequence). This CDR3 has 15 residues. Trimming removed 4 bases from V and 6 bases from J; junction bases left unmatched: 8. CDR3 region: CASSSPTSGKGEQYF. Here the CDR3 DNA reads TGTGCCAGCAGCTCGCCGACTAGCGGGAAGGGCGAGCAGTACTTC.

In DNA form, the CDR3 reads TGTGCCAGCAGTTACCAGGGGAATCAGCCCCAGCATTTT. This encodes CASSYQGNQPQHF. This chain connects TRBV27 to TRBJ1-5; the D gene is possibly TRBD1 (6 bases). Trimming pared 4 bases from V and 4 bases from J, leaving 8 bases between. This CDR3 has 13 residues. CDR1 is MNHEY, CDR2 SMNVEV, per germline (reference sequence).

The chain is built from TRBV9 and TRBJ2-3, with TRBD2 matching 7 bases. With 1 base clipped from V and 2 bases from J, the junction kept 7 bases outside the gene matches. CDR1 and CDR2 from the germline V gene are SGDLS and YYNGEE. The CDR3 is 16 residues long. DNA for the CDR3: TGTGCCAGCAGCGTATCGGGCGGGAGCATCACAGATACGCAGTATTTT. Translating gives CASSVSGGSITDTQYF.

This clone came up once. The chain combines TRBV29-1 with TRBJ1-2; possibly TRBD1 for D (5 bases). Germline V gives CDR1 SQVTM, CDR2 ANQGSEA. The V end was cut by 4 bases, the J end by 3 bases, with 12 bases between. The CDR3 covers 13 residues. The CDR3 bases are TGCAGCGTTGGGTCCGGGACTTACTATGGCTACACCTTC. Its translation: CSVGSGTYYGYTF.

V and J are TRBV7-9 and TRBJ1-2; 7 bases match TRBD1. Germline V gene sequence: CDR1 SEHNR, CDR2 FQNEAQ (reference sequence). The CDR3 extends over 16 amino acids. Trimming took 5 bases from V and 2 from J; bases not matched to a gene: 11. The CDR3 DNA is TGTGCCAGCAGCCGGGACAGCCTTCCGGCGAACTATGGCTACACCTTC. Amino acid sequence: CASSRDSLPANYGYTF.

This sequence joins TRBV7-6 and TRBJ2-7, with 11 bases lining up with TRBD2. The germline V gene has CDR1 SGHVS and CDR2 FNYEAQ. The V segment lost 3 bases and the J segment 4 bases; nucleotides outside the gene matches: 5. CDR3 length equals 15 residues. In DNA form, the CDR3 reads TGTGCCAGCAGCTTGGGGACTAGCGGCTCTTACGAGCAGTACTTC. It is translated as CASSLGTSGSYEQYF. Supplemented by reference TRBV7-6 and TRBJ2-7, the full variable domain reads GAGVSQSPRYKVTKRGQDVALRCDPISGHVSLYWYRQALGQGPEFLTYFNYEAQQDKSGLPNDRFSAERPEGSISTLTIQRTEQRDSAMYRCASSLGTSGSYEQYFGPGTRLTVT.

The chain links TRBV28 to TRBJ1-2, with TRBD1 matching 9 bases. Germline values: CDR1 MDHEN, CDR2 SYDVKM. The length of the CDR3 is 17 residues. V trimming: 2 bases; J trimming: 5 bases; junction bases outside the gene matches: 12. CDR3 protein: CASSLARTGDSGYGYTF. CDR3 sequence (DNA): TGTGCCAGCAGTTTAGCTCGGACAGGGGATTCAGGTTATGGCTACACCTTC.

The chain uses TRBV27 and TRBJ2-7; 7 bases are a match to TRBD1. CDR1 and CDR2 (germline): MNHEY, SMNVEV (reference sequence). V gave up 5 bases and J gave up 5 bases; unmatched junction bases: 12. This CDR3 is built from 15 residues. This CDR3 is CASSPHRQGGHEQYF. The CDR3 region has the DNA TGTGCCAGCAGTCCCCACCGACAGGGTGGCCACGAGCAGTACTTC.

This chain joins TRBV2 and TRBJ1-4; D possibly corresponds to TRBD1 (5 bases). The V gene lost 2 bases and the J gene lost 8 bases, with 15 bases spanning the gap. Germline loops: CDR1 SNHLY, CDR2 FYNNEI. The CDR3 runs 15 residues. This CDR3 reads CASSEFGGWGEKLFF. The CDR3 bases are TGTGCCAGCAGTGAATTCGGGGGGTGGGGGGAAAAACTGTTTTTT.

The chain carries TRBV5-1 and TRBJ1-2; the D gene is possibly TRBD1 (6 bases). Trimming removed 2 bases from V and 8 bases from J, with 19 bases in between. CDR3 length: 15 residues. The germline CDR1 and CDR2 sequences are SGHRS and YFSETQ. CDR3 nucleotide sequence: TGCGCCAGCAGCTTTGACCTCACAGGGTATCGAGGCTACACCTTC. Its translation: CASSFDLTGYRGYTF.

V gene TRBV19 combines with J gene TRBJ2-1, with a weak D call TRBD1 (6 bases). With 0 bases removed from V and 4 bases from J, the gap between germline ends came to 19 bases. The CDR3 totals 18 residues. Germline V gene lookup returns CDR1 LNHDA and CDR2 SQIVND (reference sequence). In DNA, the CDR3 is TGTGCCAGTAGTATAGATCCGGTTAGTGTCAGGGGTTACAATGAGCAGTTCTTC. This translates into CASSIDPVSVRGYNEQFF.

The chain combines TRBV2 with TRBJ2-5; D unclear. The CDR3 has 14 residues. With 3 bases removed from V and 3 bases from J, the gap between germline ends came to 11 bases. CDR1 and CDR2 from the germline V gene are SNHLY and FYNNEI. The CDR3: CASSEWQIEETQYF. CDR3 DNA sequence: TGTGCCAGCAGTGAGTGGCAGATTGAAGAGACCCAGTACTTC.

The chain carries TRBV5-1 and TRBJ2-1; D gene uncertain. The CDR3 has 12 residues. V lost 0 bases, J lost 5 bases, and 3 bases lay in between. Germline assignment: CDR1 SGHRS and CDR2 YFSETQ. The CDR3 DNA sequence: TGCGCCAGCAGCTTGGGAGACAATGAGCAGTTCTTC. Translation gives CASSLGDNEQFF.

The V gene is TRBV11-2, the J gene TRBJ1-1; D gene ambiguous. CDR1 is SGHAT, CDR2 FQNNGV, per germline. Trimming took 5 bases from V and 11 from J, leaving 12 bases between them. The CDR3 loop spans 11 amino acids. The CDR3 coding sequence is TGTGCCAGCAGCCCCCCTGATCGGGCTTTCTTT. As protein: CASSPPDRAFF.

For the CDR3, the DNA is TGTGCCAGTAGTATCTGGGGATACGAGCAGTACTTC. This codes for CASSIWGYEQYF. This sequence joins TRBV19 and TRBJ2-7; D gene unclear. The CDR3 consists of 12 residues. Deletions cut 3 bases from V and 4 bases from J, with 7 bases between. Germline CDR1 is LNHDA and CDR2 is SQIVND (reference sequence).